These 14 T cell receptor beta chains share one sample of origin, sequenced in a study of cytotoxic CD8 clonotypes in ibrutinib-treated CLL. Method: immunoSEQ multiplex PCR; TCRdb's copy keeps in-frame clones and lacks some. Of tens of thousands of clones listed, more than 60% were seen once; the top ten hold approximately 15%. Sample: PBMCs, taken after 12 months of ibrutinib treatment. These receptors were obtained from a human donor with chronic lymphocytic leukemia.

The rearrangement uses TRBV11-2 and TRBJ1-2; tentative D call: TRBD1 (6 bases). The CDR3 sequence is 13 residues long. V was pared by 1 base and J by 12 bases, with 15 bases between. The V gene's germline CDR1 is SGHAT and CDR2 FQNNGV. For the CDR3, the DNA is TGTGCCAGCAGCTTAGGAGGACAGTTATTGCACACCTTC. The encoded protein is CASSLGGQLLHTF. The variable domain in full, with the rest retrieved from reference TRBV11-2 and TRBJ1-2, is EAGVAQSPRYKIIEKRQSVAFWCNPISGHATLYWYQQILGQGPKLLIQFQNNGVVDDSQLPKDRFSAERLKGVDSTLKIQPAKLEDSAVYLCASSLGGQLLHTFGSGTRLTVV.

CDR3 protein: CASSTRDSGSYEQYF. The CDR3 bases are TGTGCCAGCAGTACCCGGGACTCTGGATCCTACGAGCAGTACTTC. V gene TRBV27 combines with J gene TRBJ2-7; possibly TRBD2 for D (6 bases). The CDR3 is 15 residues long. Germline V gene data show CDR1 as MNHEY and CDR2 as SMNVEV (reference sequence). The V end lost 5 bases, the J end lost 1 base, and 15 bases lay between the germline ends.

This clone has only a few counts. V usage is TRBV20-1 and J usage is TRBJ2-3; D ambiguous. CDR3 length: 11 amino acids. The germline gives CDR1 DFQATT, CDR2 SNEGSKA (reference sequence). Between the trimmed V and J ends, which lost 3 bases and 4 bases, there was a span of 5 bases. CDR3 sequence reads: CSASGSDTQYF. The CDR3 bases are TGCAGTGCTAGTGGGTCAGATACGCAGTATTTT.

This clone occurred a few times. The chain employs TRBV6-5 and TRBJ1-2; no clear D gene. The V end was cut by 6 bases, the J end by 0 bases, with 5 bases between. Looked up from germline, CDR1 is MNHEY and CDR2 is SVGAGI. This CDR3 has 12 residues. CDR3 nucleotides: TGTGCCAGCAGGCCCCCTAACTATGGCTACACCTTC. Translated: CASRPPNYGYTF.

The V and J genes are TRBV19 and TRBJ2-4; no reliable D call. CDR1 and CDR2 (germline): LNHDA, SQIVND (reference sequence). V shed 6 bases and J shed 8 bases, with 20 bases lying between them. This CDR3 comprises 15 residues. CDR3 coding DNA: TGTGCCAGTAGCAACACCCAGTTGGGTGTGGACATTCAGTACTTC. Its translation is CASSNTQLGVDIQYF.

This clone was seen only a few times. The chain has TRBV27 and TRBJ1-2, with 8 bases lining up with TRBD1. The CDR3 length is 14 residues. CDR1 is MNHEY, CDR2 SMNVEV, per germline (reference sequence). V shed 6 bases and J 6 bases; nucleotides not matched to a gene: 9. The CDR3 sequence is CASSPGTGVHGYTF. CDR3 DNA: TGTGCCAGCAGCCCCGGGACAGGTGTCCATGGCTACACCTTC.

The chain couples TRBV4-1 to TRBJ2-2, with 7 bases matching TRBD2. In germline, CDR1 is MGHRA, CDR2 YSYEKL. The length of the CDR3 is 17 residues. With 1 base clipped from V and 0 bases from J, the junction kept 5 bases outside the gene matches. The CDR3 DNA reads TGCGCCAGCAGCCAAGGAAGCCTAGCGGCGAACACCGGGGAGCTGTTTTTT. Encoded protein: CASSQGSLAANTGELFF.

This clone was counted a few times. The chain carries TRBV4-3 and TRBJ2-1, with no clear D. The CDR3 length is 12 residues. V was cut by 0 bases and J by 9 bases, with 6 bases left in between. Per germline, CDR1 LGHNA and CDR2 YSLEER. The CDR3 nucleotides are TGCGCCAGCAGCCAAGATTGGGGTGAGCAGTTCTTC. This encodes CASSQDWGEQFF.

The chain uses TRBV27 and TRBJ1-2, with 9 bases that match TRBD1. Germline V gives CDR1 MNHEY, CDR2 SMNVEV (reference sequence). The CDR3 consists of 15 residues. The V and J ends lost 5 bases and 4 bases, in that order; junction bases with no gene match: 8. CDR3 residues: CASSPFLTGGYGYTF. CDR3 nucleotide sequence: TGTGCCAGCAGTCCCTTCCTGACAGGGGGCTATGGCTACACCTTC.

The gene calls are TRBV9 and TRBJ2-3, with 7 bases that match TRBD2. The germline CDR1 and CDR2 sequences are SGDLS and YYNGEE. The CDR3 consists of 14 residues. V lost 9 bases and J lost 0; bases outside the gene matches: 7. CDR3 in amino acids: CATAPGLSTDTQYF. For the CDR3, the DNA is TGTGCCACCGCTCCGGGACTAAGCACAGATACGCAGTATTTT.

The chain recombines TRBV18 with TRBJ1-1, with D unclear. With 3 bases removed from V and 3 bases from J, the gap between germline ends came to 14 bases. Germline V gene lookup returns CDR1 KGHSH and CDR2 LQKENI. This CDR3 comprises 15 residues. The CDR3 DNA reads TGTGCCAGCTCACCCTCGACGGTGAGGGACACTGAAGCTTTCTTT. It yields the protein CASSPSTVRDTEAFF.

The rearrangement links TRBV11-3 to TRBJ2-7; unclear D gene. Germline lookup yields CDR1 SGHNT and CDR2 YENEEA. Trimming took 4 bases from V and 3 from J, leaving 10 bases between them. The CDR3 contains 13 residues. The CDR3 region has the DNA TGTGCCAGCAGCTCAACCCGGAGCTACGAGCAGTACTTC. It is translated as CASSSTRSYEQYF.

This clone occurred a few times. The chain recombines TRBV7-2 with TRBJ2-6; tentatively, D is TRBD1 (5 bases). The V end was cut by 1 base, the J end by 0 bases, with 13 bases between. Germline loops: CDR1 SGHTA, CDR2 FQGNSA. This CDR3 region has 18 residues. The CDR3 nucleotides read TGTGCCAGCAGCTTAGATGGGGCCCAGTTCTCTGGGGCCAACGTCCTGACTTTC. This translates into CASSLDGAQFSGANVLTF.

The J gene is TRBJ1-2, the V gene TRBV7-9; tentative D call: TRBD1 (5 bases). Germline CDR1 SEHNR, CDR2 FQNEAQ (reference sequence). This CDR3 has 16 residues. Trimming took off 1 base at V and 1 base at J, with 13 bases between the two ends. CDR3 loop: CASSLVLGPLNYGYTF. As DNA, the CDR3 is TGTGCCAGCAGCTTAGTTCTGGGGCCCCTTAACTATGGCTACACCTTC. The full variable domain, its missing parts supplied by reference TRBV7-9 and TRBJ1-2, is DTGVSQNPRHKITKRGQNVTFRCDPISEHNRLYWYRQTLGQGPEFLTYFQNEAQLEKSRLLSDRFSAERPKGSFSTLEIQRTEQGDSAMYLCASSLVLGPLNYGYTFGSGTRLTVV.